This is a list of T cell receptor beta chains from one sample in a study of T-cell reconstitution after alpha-beta-depleted transplantation in children. Via MiXCR, TCRdb re-called the PCR reads, giving one row per CDR3 protein. The table includes about 400,000 distinct CDR3 sequences, 15% to 20% detected once. This specimen was PBMCs, mostly from graft donor cells, taken 360 days after TCRalphabeta/CD19-depleted stem cell transplant. These receptors were taken from a boy younger than two who had a stem cell transplant for Wiskott-Aldrich syndrome, so the T cells may come from the graft donor. The CDR3 runs from the conserved cysteine through the conserved F or W. The order of the fields is D gene, V gene, J gene, clone size, CDR3 DNA, CDR3 protein. D genes are given only for firm matches. Not all rows give a size; the values are once, few, many and, for expanded clones, a class.

d_call: .
v_call: TRBV2
j_call: TRBJ1-6
clone_size: many
cdr3_nt: TGTGCCAGCAGTGAAAGGGACTTGGGTTCACCCCTCCACTTT
cdr3_aa: CASSERDLGSPLHF

d_call: TRBD1
v_call: TRBV11-3
j_call: TRBJ2-3
clone_size: few
cdr3_nt: TGTGCCAGCAGCTTAGGGACAGGGGGCTTCACAGATACGCAGTATTTT
cdr3_aa: CASSLGTGGFTDTQYF

d_call: .
v_call: TRBV12-3/TRBV12-4
j_call: TRBJ1-5
clone_size: few
cdr3_nt: TGTGCCATCGCGGAGAGAAGTCAGCCCCAGCATTTT
cdr3_aa: CAIAERSQPQHF

d_call: .
v_call: TRBV2
j_call: TRBJ2-1
clone_size: few
cdr3_nt: TGTGCCAGCAGTGTGCCGAATGAGCAGTTCTTC
cdr3_aa: CASSVPNEQFF

d_call: .
v_call: TRBV4-3
j_call: TRBJ1-4
clone_size: few
cdr3_nt: TGCGCCAGCAGAATGATGATGGCAACTAATGAAAAACTGTTTTTT
cdr3_aa: CASRMMMATNEKLFF

d_call: TRBD2
v_call: TRBV7-4
j_call: TRBJ2-1
clone_size: .
cdr3_nt: TGTGCCAGCAGCGTCGGACTAGCGGGGGGGCTCAATGAGCAGTTCTTC
cdr3_aa: CASSVGLAGGLNEQFF

d_call: TRBD2
v_call: TRBV6-1
j_call: TRBJ2-7
clone_size: .
cdr3_nt: TGTGCCAGCAGACACATTACTAGCGGGAGACCGTACGAGCAGTACTTC
cdr3_aa: CASRHITSGRPYEQYF

d_call: TRBD1
v_call: TRBV3-1
j_call: TRBJ1-6
clone_size: many
cdr3_nt: TGTGCCAGCAGCCCTCTACAGGGGAATTCACCCCTCCACTTT
cdr3_aa: CASSPLQGNSPLHF

d_call: TRBD1
v_call: TRBV7-9
j_call: TRBJ2-1
clone_size: .
cdr3_nt: TGTGCCAGCAGCCCGAACACTCGACAGGGGTTTTACAATGAGCAGTTCTTC
cdr3_aa: CASSPNTRQGFYNEQFF

d_call: .
v_call: TRBV29-1
j_call: TRBJ2-5
clone_size: .
cdr3_nt: TGCAGCGGTCGGGGACACTCCCAAGAGACCCAGTACTTC
cdr3_aa: CSGRGHSQETQYF

d_call: .
v_call: TRBV20-1
j_call: TRBJ2-1
clone_size: many
cdr3_nt: TGCAGTGCTAGAGATCGGCCTACCCAGGACAATGAGCAGTTCTTC
cdr3_aa: CSARDRPTQDNEQFF

d_call: TRBD1
v_call: TRBV7-9
j_call: TRBJ2-7
clone_size: few
cdr3_nt: TGTGCCAGCAGCTGGGCGCCCGGGACAGGGGGCTACGAGCAGTACTTC
cdr3_aa: CASSWAPGTGGYEQYF

d_call: .
v_call: TRBV2
j_call: TRBJ2-2
clone_size: .
cdr3_nt: TGTGCCAGCAATAACAGGGTAACCGGGGAGCTGTTTTTT
cdr3_aa: CASNNRVTGELFF

d_call: TRBD1
v_call: TRBV7-9
j_call: TRBJ2-1
clone_size: few
cdr3_nt: TGTGCCAGCAGCCCCCTTGTTAGGGGGCATGAGCAGTTCTTC
cdr3_aa: CASSPLVRGHEQFF

d_call: TRBD1
v_call: TRBV27
j_call: TRBJ2-7
clone_size: few
cdr3_nt: TGTGCCAGCAGTTTAGAGGGGGCGTCATCCTACGAGCAGTACTTC
cdr3_aa: CASSLEGASSYEQYF

d_call: TRBD2
v_call: TRBV5-1
j_call: TRBJ2-4
clone_size: .
cdr3_nt: TGCGCCAGCAGCTTGCGGACTAGCGGGGGGCTAGCCAAAAACATTCAGTACTTC
cdr3_aa: CASSLRTSGGLAKNIQYF

d_call: .
v_call: TRBV11-2
j_call: TRBJ2-3
clone_size: .
cdr3_nt: TGTGCCAGCAGCTTAGGGGTTGGGGACACAGATACGCAGTATTTT
cdr3_aa: CASSLGVGDTDTQYF

d_call: TRBD1
v_call: TRBV12-5
j_call: TRBJ2-3
clone_size: few
cdr3_nt: TGTGCTAGTGGTTTGGTACAAGGGACAGGGGGCACAGATACGCAGTATTTT
cdr3_aa: CASGLVQGTGGTDTQYF

d_call: .
v_call: TRBV6-1
j_call: TRBJ1-5
clone_size: few
cdr3_nt: TGTGCCAGCAGTCCCGGGACACTCCAGCCCCAGCATTTT
cdr3_aa: CASSPGTLQPQHF

d_call: .
v_call: TRBV3-1
j_call: TRBJ2-5
clone_size: .
cdr3_nt: TGTGCCAGCAGCCAAGACCTAAAACAAGAGACCCAGTACTTC
cdr3_aa: CASSQDLKQETQYF

d_call: .
v_call: TRBV12-3/TRBV12-4
j_call: TRBJ2-1
clone_size: few
cdr3_nt: TGTGCCAGCACTCCTAACCCCGCCAGGAGGCCCAATGAGCAGTTCTTC
cdr3_aa: CASTPNPARRPNEQFF

d_call: TRBD2
v_call: TRBV12-3/TRBV12-4
j_call: TRBJ2-1
clone_size: .
cdr3_nt: TGTGCCAGCAGTCCCTGGGTAGCGGGAGGGGTCACCTACAATGAGCAGTTCTTC
cdr3_aa: CASSPWVAGGVTYNEQFF

d_call: .
v_call: TRBV5-1
j_call: TRBJ1-1
clone_size: few
cdr3_nt: TGCGCCAGCAGCCCTCGACATGGATCCACTGAAGCTTTCTTT
cdr3_aa: CASSPRHGSTEAFF

d_call: .
v_call: TRBV29-1
j_call: TRBJ2-5
clone_size: few
cdr3_nt: TGCAGCGTTGTACAAGGGTACGACCAAGAGACCCAGTACTTC
cdr3_aa: CSVVQGYDQETQYF

d_call: .
v_call: TRBV12-3/TRBV12-4
j_call: TRBJ2-3
clone_size: many
cdr3_nt: TGTGCCAGCAGCCTTCGACAGGGCACAGATACGCAGTATTTT
cdr3_aa: CASSLRQGTDTQYF

d_call: TRBD1
v_call: TRBV29-1
j_call: TRBJ2-7
clone_size: few
cdr3_nt: TGCAGCGTTCTCCGGGACAGGGCCGACGAGCAGTACTTC
cdr3_aa: CSVLRDRADEQYF

d_call: .
v_call: TRBV20-1
j_call: TRBJ1-5
clone_size: many
cdr3_nt: TGCAGTGCTAGAGATCCCAGGGTCTATAGCAATCAGCCCCAGCATTTT
cdr3_aa: CSARDPRVYSNQPQHF

d_call: .
v_call: TRBV7-2
j_call: TRBJ2-7
clone_size: .
cdr3_nt: TGTGCCAGCAGCTCCCATAGGGCATTATCGTACGAGCAGTACTTC
cdr3_aa: CASSSHRALSYEQYF

d_call: .
v_call: TRBV5-1
j_call: TRBJ1-1
clone_size: .
cdr3_nt: TGCGCCAGCAGGATACCCAGAGGACAAAGTGAAGCTTTCTTT
cdr3_aa: CASRIPRGQSEAFF

d_call: .
v_call: TRBV7-9
j_call: TRBJ1-5
clone_size: few
cdr3_nt: TGTGCCAGCGGGAGTGGGGCGCAGCCCCAGCATTTT
cdr3_aa: CASGSGAQPQHF

d_call: .
v_call: TRBV6-1
j_call: TRBJ2-3
clone_size: few
cdr3_nt: TGTGCCAGTACCACCGGCCAGCGGGCGGATACGCAGTATTTT
cdr3_aa: CASTTGQRADTQYF

d_call: TRBD2
v_call: TRBV9
j_call: TRBJ2-2
clone_size: few
cdr3_nt: TGTGCCAGCAGCGTAGCTACAGGGACTAGACCCGGGGAGCTGTTTTTT
cdr3_aa: CASSVATGTRPGELFF

d_call: TRBD2
v_call: TRBV29-1
j_call: TRBJ2-1
clone_size: .
cdr3_nt: TGCAGCGTTGCGGGCGGGAGGGCCAGGAAATTGCCCAATGAGCAGTTCTTC
cdr3_aa: CSVAGGRARKLPNEQFF

d_call: .
v_call: TRBV6-2/TRBV6-3
j_call: TRBJ2-3
clone_size: .
cdr3_nt: TGTGCCAGCAGTTCGACCGGGCTGCAGTATTTT
cdr3_aa: CASSSTGLQYF

d_call: TRBD1
v_call: TRBV10-3
j_call: TRBJ2-7
clone_size: .
cdr3_nt: TGTGCCACCAGGGGGGACAGGCTCTACGAGCAGTACTTC
cdr3_aa: CATRGDRLYEQYF

d_call: .
v_call: TRBV29-1
j_call: TRBJ2-7
clone_size: few
cdr3_nt: TGCAGCGTTGAAGGGGACTCCTCCTACGAGCAGTACTTC
cdr3_aa: CSVEGDSSYEQYF

d_call: TRBD1
v_call: TRBV5-5
j_call: TRBJ2-1
clone_size: .
cdr3_nt: TGTGCCAGCAGAACCGGACAGGGCGGGTTCAATGAGCAGTTCTTC
cdr3_aa: CASRTGQGGFNEQFF

d_call: TRBD2
v_call: TRBV7-8
j_call: TRBJ2-1
clone_size: .
cdr3_nt: TGTGCCAGCAGCTTTCCCCGGACTAGCGCCTACAATGAGCAGTTCTTC
cdr3_aa: CASSFPRTSAYNEQFF

d_call: .
v_call: TRBV24-1
j_call: TRBJ2-1
clone_size: few
cdr3_nt: TGTGCCACCAGTGACCCGACAGGCGTTAATGAGCAGTTCTTC
cdr3_aa: CATSDPTGVNEQFF

d_call: TRBD2
v_call: TRBV18
j_call: TRBJ2-5
clone_size: .
cdr3_nt: TGTGCCAGCTCACCACTATCGACTAGCCACCGGAAAGAGACCCAGTACTTC
cdr3_aa: CASSPLSTSHRKETQYF

d_call: TRBD1
v_call: TRBV5-6
j_call: TRBJ2-2
clone_size: .
cdr3_nt: TGTGCCAGCAGCTTACCCGGGACAGGGGAAACCGGGGAGCTGTTTTTT
cdr3_aa: CASSLPGTGETGELFF

d_call: .
v_call: TRBV6-1
j_call: TRBJ1-4
clone_size: .
cdr3_nt: TGTGCCAGCAGACTGGCGGCAGGCGCGCGTGAAAAACTGTTTTTT
cdr3_aa: CASRLAAGAREKLFF

d_call: .
v_call: TRBV10-1
j_call: TRBJ2-2
clone_size: few
cdr3_nt: TGCGCCAGCGCCTATCCGAACACCGGGGAGCTGTTTTTT
cdr3_aa: CASAYPNTGELFF

d_call: .
v_call: TRBV6-6
j_call: TRBJ2-7
clone_size: few
cdr3_nt: TGTGCCAGCAGTTACTCGAACCACGAGCAGTACTTC
cdr3_aa: CASSYSNHEQYF

d_call: .
v_call: TRBV5-1
j_call: TRBJ2-5
clone_size: few
cdr3_nt: TGCGCCAGCAGCTCCTCATTTTTCGAAGAGACCCAGTACTTC
cdr3_aa: CASSSSFFEETQYF

d_call: TRBD2
v_call: TRBV5-1
j_call: TRBJ2-2
clone_size: few
cdr3_nt: TGCGCCAGCAGCTTGATACCAAGACTAGCGAGGAACACCGGGGAGCTGTTTTTT
cdr3_aa: CASSLIPRLARNTGELFF

d_call: TRBD2
v_call: TRBV20-1
j_call: TRBJ2-3
clone_size: .
cdr3_nt: TGCAGTGCTAGAGTTCGGACTAGCGGGGCAGTCACAGATACGCAGTATTTT
cdr3_aa: CSARVRTSGAVTDTQYF

d_call: .
v_call: TRBV27
j_call: TRBJ1-6
clone_size: .
cdr3_nt: TGTGCCAGCAGTTTACAGACTGGTTCACCCCTCCACTTT
cdr3_aa: CASSLQTGSPLHF

d_call: TRBD2
v_call: TRBV7-9
j_call: TRBJ2-7
clone_size: few
cdr3_nt: TGTGCCAGCAGCGCGACTAGCGGGAGATCCTACGAGCAGTACTTC
cdr3_aa: CASSATSGRSYEQYF

d_call: .
v_call: TRBV3-1
j_call: TRBJ2-7
clone_size: once
cdr3_nt: TGTGCCAGCAGCCAACTTGACGCCGTTCGGTGGGTCTACGAGCAGTACTTC
cdr3_aa: CASSQLDAVRWVYEQYF

d_call: .
v_call: TRBV24-1
j_call: TRBJ2-1
clone_size: few
cdr3_nt: TGTGCCACCAGTGATCCGTTTGGGGGAGCCTACAATGAGCAGTTCTTC
cdr3_aa: CATSDPFGGAYNEQFF

d_call: .
v_call: TRBV10-3
j_call: TRBJ2-7
clone_size: .
cdr3_nt: TGTGCCATCAGCCTTAGTAGGACAGACATTTACGAGCAGTACTTC
cdr3_aa: CAISLSRTDIYEQYF

d_call: .
v_call: TRBV7-8
j_call: TRBJ2-2
clone_size: many
cdr3_nt: TGTGCCAGCAGCTTCGCTCAAGTGGGCGGGGAGCTGTTTTTT
cdr3_aa: CASSFAQVGGELFF

d_call: .
v_call: TRBV7-8
j_call: TRBJ2-7
clone_size: .
cdr3_nt: TGTGCCAGCAGCCCTGAGTACGAGCAGTACTTC
cdr3_aa: CASSPEYEQYF

d_call: TRBD2
v_call: TRBV9
j_call: TRBJ2-7
clone_size: few
cdr3_nt: TGTGCCAGCAGCGTAGAGGCGGGAGTCCTCTACGAGCAGTACTTC
cdr3_aa: CASSVEAGVLYEQYF

d_call: .
v_call: TRBV11-2
j_call: TRBJ2-5
clone_size: once
cdr3_nt: TGTGCCAGCAGCTTAAATAGGGGGTCTACGGAGACCCAGTACTTC
cdr3_aa: CASSLNRGSTETQYF

d_call: TRBD1
v_call: TRBV12-3/TRBV12-4
j_call: TRBJ1-5
clone_size: .
cdr3_nt: TGTGCCAGCAGAAAGACAGGGACGAATCAGCCCCAGCATTTT
cdr3_aa: CASRKTGTNQPQHF

d_call: .
v_call: TRBV5-6
j_call: TRBJ2-3
clone_size: few
cdr3_nt: TGTGCCAGCAGCTTGGAACGGGAAGACACAGATACGCAGTATTTT
cdr3_aa: CASSLEREDTDTQYF